One and the same sample provided the 19 T cell receptor beta chains below, sequenced in a study of blood T cells in healthy people across ages. Alongside a J-beta primer mix, a sample-barcoded 5' primer served in a second PCR lasting about 7 to 12 cycles. One entry per CDR3 protein results from TCRdb running MiXCR on the 5' RACE reads. Here the sample spans some 1.8 million distinct CDR3 sequences, around 40% being singletons. Sequencing was performed on blood. The receptors were sampled from a human donor in good health.

This clonotype was counted a few times. The chain combines TRBV12-3 or TRBV12-4 with TRBJ1-1; a weak D match, TRBD1 (5 bases). The CDR3 sequence is 16 residues long. Trimming stripped 2 bases from V and 1 base from J, with 14 bases between. The CDR3 DNA is TGTGCCAGCAGTTTATCCTCCCAGGGATCGAACACTGAAGCTTTCTTT. It is translated as CASSLSSQGSNTEAFF.

V usage is TRBV10-3 and J usage is TRBJ1-1, with 7 bases matching TRBD1. Germline V gene data show CDR1 as ENHRY and CDR2 as SYGVKD. V dropped 0 bases and J dropped 12; count of bases not matched to a gene: 7. The CDR3 extends over 13 amino acids. The CDR3 loop reads CAISESLQGRTFF. The CDR3 bases are TGTGCCATCAGTGAGTCGCTACAGGGGAGGACTTTCTTT.

This chain uses TRBV28 with TRBJ1-5; D may be TRBD1 (5 bases). Germline CDR1 is MDHEN and CDR2 is SYDVKM. V was cut by 8 bases and J by 0 bases, with 14 bases left in between. This CDR3 contains 15 residues. The CDR3 coding sequence is TGTGCCAGCGATCAACAGGAGTTTAGCAATCAGCCCCAGCATTTT. Protein product: CASDQQEFSNQPQHF.

For the CDR3, the DNA is TGTGCCAGCAGCCGTAGTATGCAGCCCCAGCATTTT. It is translated as CASSRSMQPQHF. This rearrangement joins TRBV12-3 or TRBV12-4 to TRBJ1-5, with no clear D. Trimming cost V 6 bases and J 7 bases, with 10 bases left between them. The CDR3 length is 12 residues.

V and J are TRBV7-6 and TRBJ2-3; 10 bases align to TRBD2. The CDR3 has 19 amino acids. V was pared by 0 bases and J by 1 base, with 10 bases of the junction left unmatched. Germline V gives CDR1 SGHVS, CDR2 FNYEAQ. CDR3 sequence: CASSLAPSGGAYRTDTQYF. CDR3 coding DNA: TGTGCCAGCAGCTTAGCGCCCAGCGGGGGGGCCTATCGCACAGATACGCAGTATTTT. Based on the CDR3 plus reference TRBV7-6 and TRBJ2-3, the full variable domain is GAGVSQSPRYKVTKRGQDVALRCDPISGHVSLYWYRQALGQGPEFLTYFNYEAQQDKSGLPNDRFSAERPEGSISTLTIQRTEQRDSAMYRCASSLAPSGGAYRTDTQYFGPGTRLTVL.

The chain combines TRBV10-3 with TRBJ1-2, with D possibly matching TRBD1 (5 bases). Germline lookup yields CDR1 ENHRY and CDR2 SYGVKD. The ends were cut back, 4 bases at V and 7 bases at J, with 19 bases in the middle. The CDR3 has 15 amino acids. CDR3 coding DNA: TGTGCCATCAGTGCGCCGCCGCTAGGGGCCGTTGGCTACACCTTC. Translated: CAISAPPLGAVGYTF.

This clonotype was seen a handful of times. This chain connects TRBV3-1 to TRBJ2-5; TRBD2 matches at 13 bases. J was trimmed by 2 bases and V by 6 bases; bases with no gene match: 9. CDR1 and CDR2 (germline): LGHDT, YNNKEL (reference sequence). The CDR3 is 17 amino acids. CDR3 amino acids: CASRRDRGLAGQETQYF. The CDR3 coding sequence is TGTGCCAGCAGACGTGACCGGGGACTAGCGGGACAAGAGACCCAGTACTTC.

This chain links TRBV19 with TRBJ1-3, with D uncertain. The CDR3 runs to 12 residues. Germline loops: CDR1 LNHDA, CDR2 SQIVND (reference sequence). This chain's CDR3 is CGSESSGNTIYF. For the CDR3, the DNA is TGTGGGTCGGAGAGCTCTGGAAACACCATATATTTT.

V usage is TRBV12-3 or TRBV12-4 and J usage is TRBJ2-5, with D perhaps matching TRBD2 (7 bases). The CDR3 contains 15 residues. The germline V and J ends were trimmed by 6 bases and 1 base, with 15 bases remaining between them. The CDR3 protein is CASRRGGTSQETQYF. As DNA, the CDR3 is TGTGCCAGCAGACGCGGGGGCACATCCCAAGAGACCCAGTACTTC.

This clonotype appeared once. This sequence joins TRBV12-3 or TRBV12-4 and TRBJ2-5; D may be TRBD1 (7 bases). The J call could be wrong; TRBJ2-7 is a better fit for the DNA end. The CDR3 is 14 residues long. CDR3 amino acids: CASSFQGGRLEQYF. DNA of the CDR3: TGTGCCAGCAGTTTTCAGGGGGGTAGGCTCGAGCAGTACTTC.

In its sample, this clonotype was seen many times. CDR3 in amino acids: CASSDSKISTYNEQFF. The CDR3 DNA follows: TGTGCCAGCAGTGACTCTAAGATTTCGACCTACAATGAGCAGTTCTTC. This chain uses TRBV6-4 with TRBJ2-1; no clear D. The CDR3 totals 16 residues. The V end was cut by 0 bases, the J end by 2 bases, with 11 bases between. Looked up from germline, CDR1 is MRHNA and CDR2 is SNTAGT.

The chain joins TRBV20-1 to TRBJ2-1; possible D gene TRBD2, 6 bases. Trimming cost V 1 base and J 4 bases, with 14 bases left between them. Germline V gene data show CDR1 as DFQATT and CDR2 as SNEGSKA (reference sequence). The CDR3 runs to 15 residues. The CDR3 is CSARGFGGFYNEQFF. CDR3 DNA: TGCAGTGCTAGAGGTTTCGGGGGATTTTACAATGAGCAGTTCTTC.

This clonotype has just one count. V is TRBV28 and J is TRBJ2-1, with D tentatively TRBD2 (6 bases). Trimming pared 6 bases from V and 7 bases from J, leaving 13 bases between. Germline V CDR1 and CDR2: MDHEN, SYDVKM. The CDR3 contains 13 residues. CDR3 amino acids: CASRGLYRNEQFF. The CDR3 region has the DNA TGTGCCAGCAGGGGACTTTATAGGAATGAGCAGTTCTTC.

This clonotype was seen a few times. The V gene is TRBV5-5, the J gene TRBJ1-5; TRBD1 is a possible D gene (6 bases). The CDR3 totals 17 residues. The V end lost 1 base, the J end lost 0 bases, and 14 bases lay between the germline ends. Looked up from germline, CDR1 is SGHKS and CDR2 is YYEKEE (reference sequence). The DNA for the CDR3 is TGTGCCAGCAGCTTGACCCCAGACAGGTATAGCAATCAGCCCCAGCATTTT. Translating it yields CASSLTPDRYSNQPQHF.

On this clonotype itself: A junction boundary mismatches the germline segment, possibly from a read error. The CDR3 sequence: CAGRPGTDSYEQYF. The CDR3 DNA reads TGTGCCGGCAGGCCCGGGACAGACTCCTACGAGCAGTACTTC. The genes are TRBV7-2 and TRBJ2-7; 7 bases are shared with TRBD1. The CDR3 has 14 residues. Per the germline V gene, CDR1 is SGHTA and CDR2 is FQGNSA.

J is TRBJ1-2 and V is TRBV20-1; tentative D call: TRBD1 (6 bases). Germline lookup yields CDR1 DFQATT and CDR2 SNEGSKA (reference sequence). The CDR3 is 14 residues long. V was trimmed by 5 bases and J by 7 bases, leaving 20 bases between them. In DNA form, the CDR3 reads TGCAGTGCTGCCCAACAGAGGGACATCGGTGGCTACACCTTC. Amino acid sequence: CSAAQQRDIGGYTF.

About this clonotype: An end of the junction differs from the germline gene, which may be a read error. The chain links TRBV27 to TRBJ1-2; D is perhaps TRBD1 (5 bases). The germline gives CDR1 MNHEY, CDR2 SMNVEV (reference sequence). CDR3 size: 14 residues. In DNA, the CDR3 is TGTGCCAGCAGTTCGACAGCCACTAATTATGGCTACACCTTC. Amino acid sequence: CASSSTATNYGYTF.

This clonotype was detected a few times. The V call is TRBV4-2, the J call TRBJ2-3; D perhaps matches TRBD2 (6 bases). V gave up 4 bases and J gave up 2 bases, with 13 bases separating them. Germline CDR1 reads LGHNA; CDR2 reads YNFKEQ. This CDR3 has 15 residues. The CDR3 sequence is CASSRGDSHTDTQYF. Written as DNA, the CDR3 is TGTGCCAGCAGCCGAGGGGACTCACACACAGATACGCAGTATTTT.

The genes are TRBV9 and TRBJ2-3; D is undetermined. The CDR3 runs 16 residues. CDR1 is SGDLS, CDR2 YYNGEE, per germline. V lost 3 bases to trimming and J lost 2 bases, with 16 bases between them. CDR3 coding DNA: TGTGCCAGCAGCGCCCGAGGACGGATTAACACAGATACGCAGTATTTT. Encoded protein: CASSARGRINTDTQYF.